A selection of T cell receptor beta chains follows, all from one sample in a study of T cell responses to AZD1222 COVID-19 vaccine. Only in-frame clones appear in the TCRdb table, and some are missing; sequencing was by immunoSEQ multiplex PCR. This table has 150,000 to 200,000 clones, 90% to 95% appearing once. The sample was peripheral blood, taken 28 days after the second AZD1222 dose. The receptors here all came from an adult who received the AZD1222 COVID-19 vaccine. CDR3s include the opening cysteine and the closing phenylalanine or tryptophan. The D gene is left open where the match is weak. Size tells how often a clone was seen (once, few, many) or the class of an expanded clone, and some rows leave it out.

14	TRBD1	TRBJ1-5	many	TRBV7-9	TGTGCCAGCAGCTCAGGGGGGTCCGGTCAGCCCCAGCATTTT	CASSSGGSGQPQHF
13	NA	TRBJ2-2	NA	TRBV19	TGTGCCAGTAGTTCCAAGGGGCCCGGGGAGCTGTTTTTT	CASSSKGPGELFF
14	TRBD1	TRBJ1-4	NA	TRBV29-1	TGCAGCGCCCAGGACAGGGGGCAAAGTGAAAAACTGTTTTTT	CSAQDRGQSEKLFF
14	TRBD2	TRBJ2-3	NA	TRBV28	TGTGCCAGCCGACCAGCGGGAGAATCCCCTACGCAGTATTTT	CASRPAGESPTQYF
15	TRBD2	TRBJ2-1	NA	TRBV6-2/TRBV6-3	TGTGCCAGCAGTTTGGGACTAGTCTCCTACAATGAGCAGTTCTTC	CASSLGLVSYNEQFF
11	NA	TRBJ1-4	NA	TRBV7-9	TGTGCCAGCAGCTTAGATGAAAAACTGTTTTTT	CASSLDEKLFF
15	TRBD1	TRBJ1-1	NA	TRBV5-1	TGCGCCAGCAGCTTCCAGACAGGGGGCGGCACTGAAGCTTTCTTT	CASSFQTGGGTEAFF
14	NA	TRBJ1-2	NA	TRBV7-9	TGTGCCAGCAGCTTAGCTGCAGGGAGCTATGGCTACACCTTC	CASSLAAGSYGYTF
13	NA	TRBJ1-1	NA	TRBV5-6	TGTGCCAGCAGCTTGTGGGCGAACACTGAAGCTTTCTTT	CASSLWANTEAFF
19	TRBD2	TRBJ2-7	NA	TRBV4-1	TGCGCCAGCAGCCAAGACCCCCCTAGCGGGAGAAGGATTTCGTACGAGCAGTACTTC	CASSQDPPSGRRISYEQYF
12	NA	TRBJ2-5	NA	TRBV4-1	TGCGCCAGCAGCCACTCCCAAGAGACCCAGTACTTC	CASSHSQETQYF
14	TRBD1	TRBJ1-5	NA	TRBV15	TGTGCAACCAGCCACGACAGGGGTGGTCAGCCCCAGCATTTT	CATSHDRGGQPQHF
13	NA	TRBJ2-3	NA	TRBV7-9	TGTGCCAGCAGCTTAGGACAGTCAGATACGCAGTATTTT	CASSLGQSDTQYF
17	NA	TRBJ2-1	NA	TRBV4-3	TGCGCCAGCAGCCAAAGCTTGGGACAAGCGGGCTACAATGAGCAGTTCTTC	CASSQSLGQAGYNEQFF
14	NA	TRBJ2-1	once	TRBV28	TGTGCCAGCTATAGTGGGTCAGTCTACAATGAGCAGTTCTTC	CASYSGSVYNEQFF
16	TRBD1	TRBJ2-1	NA	TRBV30	TGTGCCACACTTCAAATGTCAGGGGGCTCCTACAATGAGCAGTTCTTC	CATLQMSGGSYNEQFF
12	NA	TRBJ2-5	NA	TRBV3-1/TRBV3-2	TGTGCCAGCAGCCAAGATAGGCAGACCCAGTACTTC	CASSQDRQTQYF
14	NA	TRBJ2-7	NA	TRBV10-3	TGTGCCATCAGTGACCGCGGGCCAAACTACGAGCAGTACTTC	CAISDRGPNYEQYF
12	NA	TRBJ1-4	NA	TRBV27	TGTGCCAGCCAGGGTCTCAATGAAAAACTGTTTTTT	CASQGLNEKLFF
15	NA	TRBJ2-5	NA	TRBV4-3	TGCGCCAGCAGCCAAGATTCGGCTAGGGGGGAGACCCAGTACTTC	CASSQDSARGETQYF
15	TRBD1	TRBJ2-1	once	TRBV27	TGTGCCAGCAGTTACACAGGGGAATTTTACAATGAGCAGTTCTTC	CASSYTGEFYNEQFF